This T cell receptor beta chain comes out of a study of T-cell memory formation after mild COVID-19. TCRdb reprocessed the 5' RACE reads via MiXCR and lists one record per CDR3 protein. The sample carries under 550,000 distinct CDR3 sequences, more than 15% recorded once. Many counts were recorded for this clonotype. A much larger clone differs by one base, so this may be a read error. The receptor's source is a man in his late teens or twenties who had mild COVID-19 (a few samples of this study predate the infection). Cell type and time point are not known. The specimen sequenced was PBMCs or a T cell subset sorted from them (not recorded which).

In nucleotides, the CDR3 is TGTGCCAGCAGGTCCCTCACTAGCGGGGGGATTTCCTACGAGCAGTACTTC. Its protein is CASRSLTSGGISYEQYF. The rearrangement links TRBV6-2 or TRBV6-3 to TRBJ2-7; TRBD2 agrees at 12 bases. The CDR3 totals 17 residues. Looked up from germline, CDR1 is MNHEY and CDR2 is SVGEGT. Losses at the gene ends were 6 bases for V and 1 base for J; bases not matched to a gene: 10.